A selection of T cell receptor beta chains follows, all from one sample in a study of graft-versus-host responses after intestinal transplantation. Profiling relied on immunoSEQ multiplex PCR, and the TCRdb table lists in-frame clones only, not all of them. Among just over 20,000 clones listed, approximately 89% were seen once. Sequencing used PBMCs, obtained roughly 64 days after intestinal transplantation. These receptors were taken from a human patient who received an intestinal transplant, so some T cells may come from the graft donor. Both conserved end residues are part of each CDR3. D genes are given only for firm matches. The size field is filled for only some rows; it gives once, few, many or a size class.

TRBJ2-7 | TRBV12-5 | . | . | TGTGCTAGTGGATTCTCCTACGAGCAGTACTTC | CASGFSYEQYF
TRBJ1-4 | TRBV7-2 | TRBD1 | . | TGTGCCAGCAGCTACAGGGGGCGTAATGAAAAACTGTTTTTT | CASSYRGRNEKLFF
TRBJ2-1 | TRBV11-2 | . | . | TGTGCCAGCAGGGAGACCGGGGCCTCCTACAATGAGCAGTTCTTC | CASRETGASYNEQFF
TRBJ2-7 | TRBV6-6 | . | . | TGTGCCAGCAGTTACTGGCCGGGCGTACTGTACGAGCAGTACTTC | CASSYWPGVLYEQYF
TRBJ1-2 | TRBV25-1 | TRBD1 | . | TGTGCCAGCAGTGAATGGGACAGGGGCTATGGCTACACCTTC | CASSEWDRGYGYTF
TRBJ1-2 | TRBV4-3 | . | . | TGCGCCAGCAGCCAAGATAGGGGACAATCCACCGGCTACACCTTC | CASSQDRGQSTGYTF
TRBJ2-7 | TRBV7-2 | TRBD2 | . | TGTGCCAGCAGCTTTGGGACTAGCGGGTCCTACGAGCAGTACTTC | CASSFGTSGSYEQYF
TRBJ2-3 | TRBV30 | TRBD2 | . | TGTGCCTGGGGCGCTACTCTAGCGGGGGGTCAGGATACGCAGTATTTT | CAWGATLAGGQDTQYF
TRBJ1-2 | TRBV25-1 | TRBD1 | . | TGTGCCAGCCCTACAGGGGGCGAGGGGTATGGCTACACCTTC | CASPTGGEGYGYTF
TRBJ2-6 | TRBV7-8 | . | once | TGTGCCAGCAGCCTAGGGTCGGGGTCCTCTGGGGCCAACGTCCTGACTTTC | CASSLGSGSSGANVLTF
TRBJ1-4 | TRBV15 | TRBD1 | . | TGTGCCACCAGCAGAGAAGACAGGGGGGCAAATGAAAAACTGTTTTTT | CATSREDRGANEKLFF
TRBJ1-1 | TRBV20-1 | . | . | TGCAGTGCTAGAGACGACACTGAAGCTTTCTTT | CSARDDTEAFF
TRBJ2-1 | TRBV10-3 | TRBD2 | . | TGTGCCATCAGTGGAGGCTCTAGCGGGTGGTACAATGAGCAGTTCTTC | CAISGGSSGWYNEQFF
TRBJ2-3 | TRBV6-1 | TRBD2 | . | TGTGCCAGCAGTGGGACTAGCGGGGGGGCAGATACGCAGTATTTT | CASSGTSGGADTQYF
TRBJ1-1 | TRBV30 | TRBD1 | . | TGTGCCTGGAGTGGACAGGGCACTGAAGCTTTCTTT | CAWSGQGTEAFF
TRBJ2-7 | TRBV10-1 | . | . | TGCGCCAGCAGTGAGCTCCGCTTGGGCGAGCAGTACTTC | CASSELRLGEQYF
TRBJ1-1 | TRBV25-1 | . | once | TGTGCCAGCAGTGAAGGCCCGGGGGACACTGAAGCTTTCTTT | CASSEGPGDTEAFF
TRBJ1-2 | TRBV5-4 | TRBD1 | . | TGTGCCAGCGGACTAAAACAGGGGAACTATGGCTACACCTTC | CASGLKQGNYGYTF
TRBJ1-3 | TRBV2 | . | . | TGTGCCAGCAGGGACACCTCTGGAAACACCATATATTTT | CASRDTSGNTIYF
TRBJ2-7 | TRBV7-2 | TRBD1 | . | TGTGCCAGCAGCACCCCCCCGGGGCCAGGGGGCTACGAGCAGTACTTC | CASSTPPGPGGYEQYF
TRBJ2-7 | TRBV7-9 | . | . | TGTGCCAGCAGCTCCCAACCGCCCTACGAGCAGTACTTC | CASSSQPPYEQYF
TRBJ2-7 | TRBV19 | . | . | TGTGCCAGTAGTATAACAGGGACGGACGAGCAGTACTTC | CASSITGTDEQYF
TRBJ1-2 | TRBV30 | TRBD1 | . | TGTGCCTGGGACGGGACAGCCTATGGCTACACCTTC | CAWDGTAYGYTF
TRBJ2-7 | TRBV10-3 | . | . | TGTGCCATCAGTACCGCCGGGGCTGTCTCCTACGAGCAGTACTTC | CAISTAGAVSYEQYF
TRBJ2-1 | TRBV13 | . | . | TGTGCCAGCAGCCTACAGGGTGTTAATGAGCAGTTCTTC | CASSLQGVNEQFF
TRBJ1-2 | TRBV7-8 | . | . | TGTGCCAGCAGCTTAGCAGAGGGGCCCGATGGCTACACCTTC | CASSLAEGPDGYTF
TRBJ2-1 | TRBV30 | TRBD1 | . | TGTGCCTGGGCGTTGGGGGAGACAGGGAGCTCCTACAATGAGCAGTTCTTC | CAWALGETGSSYNEQFF
TRBJ2-3 | TRBV6-1 | TRBD2 | . | TGTGCCAGCAGTGAAGAGGCGGGGGGCACAGATACGCAGTATTTT | CASSEEAGGTDTQYF
TRBJ2-2 | TRBV15 | . | . | TGTGCCACCAGCATAGAAAACACCGGGGAGCTGTTTTTT | CATSIENTGELFF